The 27 T cell receptor beta chains listed next were all sequenced from one sample in a study of tumor and adjacent non-tumor tissue in lung cancer. Three rounds of nested PCR, following a modified ARM-PCR protocol, produced the TCRbeta library. Using its own MiXCR run on the multiplex PCR reads, TCRdb lists one record per CDR3 protein. The table records 100,000 to 120,000 distinct CDR3 sequences, approximately 84% of them present only once. This sample's RNA came from whole unsorted tissue. The material sequenced was lung tumor tissue. These receptors were taken from a man between 65 and 85 years old with non-small cell lung cancer.

With respect to this clonotype: A junction boundary mismatches the germline segment, possibly from a read error. This sequence joins TRBV6-2 or TRBV6-3 and TRBJ2-1; 8 nucleotides agree with TRBD2. Germline V gives CDR1 MNHEY, CDR2 SVGEGT. CDR3 length equals 15 residues. The CDR3 here is CASSTGLGNTNEQFF. The CDR3 DNA reads as TGTGCTAGCAGTACGGGACTAGGCAATACTAATGAGCAGTTCTTC.

A word on this clonotype: A much larger clone lies a single base off, so this may be a read error. The chain links TRBV4-1 to TRBJ1-2; 8 bases are shared with TRBD1. Trimming cost V 7 bases and J 8 bases; bases outside gene matches: 6. The CDR3 sequence is 12 residues long. Germline V lookup: CDR1 MGHRA, CDR2 YSYEKL. The DNA for the CDR3 is TGCGCCAGCAACCTCAGGGGGCACGGCTACACCTTC. Translated: CASNLRGHGYTF.

The chain employs TRBV28 and TRBJ2-7; no clear D. In germline, CDR1 is MDHEN, CDR2 SYDVKM. Trimming stripped 9 bases from V and 4 bases from J, with 19 bases between. The CDR3 loop spans 14 amino acids. CDR3 in DNA: TGTGCCAGTAGTGCCAGGACGGGTGCATACGAGCAGTACTTC. This gives the protein CASSARTGAYEQYF.

The chain uses TRBV29-1 and TRBJ2-7; D ambiguous. Looked up from germline, CDR1 is SQVTM and CDR2 is ANQGSEA. CDR3 length: 12 residues. V was cut by 8 bases and J by 4 bases, with 15 bases left in between. CDR3 loop: CSLQLGTYEQYF. In DNA, the CDR3 is TGCAGCCTTCAACTGGGAACTTACGAGCAGTACTTC.

Turning to this clonotype: The final CDR3 position lacks the conserved phenylalanine or tryptophan, pointing to a likely read error. The chain joins TRBV6-5 to TRBJ2-2, with a possible D match to TRBD2 (5 bases). The CDR3 loop spans 15 amino acids. CDR1 is MNHEY and CDR2 is SVGAGI in the germline V gene. The CDR3 here is CASGYIRRAAGKLFS. The CDR3 DNA is TGTGCCAGCGGTTACATCCGAAGGGCCGCCGGGAAGCTGTTTTCT.

About this clonotype: At one boundary the junction diverges from the germline segment, which might be a read error. This chain links TRBV6-1 with TRBJ2-1; 8 bases are shared with TRBD2. Germline lookup yields CDR1 MNHNS and CDR2 SASEGT. The CDR3 runs 16 residues. This CDR3 is CVSSAMITGGHNEQFF. The DNA for the CDR3 is TGTGTCAGCAGTGCTATGATAACGGGAGGGCATAATGAGCAGTTCTTC.

In its sample, this clonotype was seen a few times. Since the CDR3 does not end with the conserved phenylalanine or tryptophan, this likely comes from a read error. This chain joins TRBV2 and TRBJ2-2, with D perhaps TRBD1 or TRBD2 (7 bases each). Trimming took off 8 bases at V and 9 bases at J, with 22 bases between the two ends. The CDR3 has 15 amino acids. Germline V lookup: CDR1 SNHLY, CDR2 FYNNEI. DNA of the CDR3: TGTGCCAGCCTAATAACCTCAGGGGGGGACCGGGAGCTGTTTTAT. This codes for CASLITSGGDRELFY.

With regard to this clonotype: This may arise from a read error, as a much more abundant clone is one base away. The chain joins TRBV28 to TRBJ1-2; 7 bases match TRBD1. This CDR3 comprises 14 residues. The V gene's germline CDR1 is MDHEN and CDR2 SYDVKM. The V gene end was trimmed by 6 bases and the J gene end by 4 bases; junction bases not matched to a gene: 8. DNA for the CDR3: TGTGCCAGCAGGCACGGGACAGTTATCTATGGCTACACCTTC. Amino acid sequence: CASRHGTVIYGYTF.

The chain couples TRBV24-1 to TRBJ2-1, with 7 nucleotides matching TRBD2. V was clipped by 7 bases and J by 10 bases; unmatched bases: 15. The CDR3 consists of 15 residues. CDR1 and CDR2 (germline): KGHDR, SFDVKD. CDR3 nucleotide sequence: TGTGCCACCAGATGTGTATTTGCGGGAGTTCGGGAGCAGTTCTTC. It is translated as CATRCVFAGVREQFF.

For this clonotype: The CDR3 end shows no conserved phenylalanine or tryptophan, and so a read error is likely. The V call is TRBV10-3, the J call TRBJ2-1, with 10 bases that match TRBD2. The CDR3 loop spans 14 amino acids. CDR1 and CDR2 (germline): ENHRY, SYGVKD. V shed 6 bases and J 7 bases; nucleotides not matched to a gene: 6. CDR3 sequence reads: CAIRRAGGDNEQFL. The CDR3 DNA follows: TGTGCCATCAGGAGAGCGGGAGGGGATAATGAGCAGTTCTTA.

This clonotype was observed a handful of times. The junction differs from germline at one of its ends, possibly a read error. The chain employs TRBV4-3 and TRBJ2-1; the D is unclear. From germline, CDR1 is LGHNA and CDR2 YSLEER. The CDR3 runs to 15 residues. The CDR3 region has the DNA TGCGCTAGCAGCCAAGTTGCTGCCCTTGGGGATGAGCAGTTCTTC. As protein: CASSQVAALGDEQFF.

For this clonotype: The junction shows a germline mismatch at one end, possibly a read error. This sequence joins TRBV29-1 and TRBJ2-1; possible D gene TRBD1, 5 bases. Per germline, CDR1 SQVTM and CDR2 ANQGSEA. The CDR3 contains 14 residues. The CDR3 DNA is TGCAGCGTTAACAGGCCAAGCTCCTACAATGAGCACTTCTTC. Translated: CSVNRPSSYNEHFF.

The chain links TRBV28 to TRBJ1-2; 7 positions agree with TRBD1. This CDR3 contains 15 residues. V shed 5 bases, J shed 4 bases, and the junction held 10 bases outside the gene matches. Looked up from germline, CDR1 is MDHEN and CDR2 is SYDVKM. The CDR3 here is CASSVILRDSYGYTF. In nucleotides, the CDR3 is TGTGCCAGCAGTGTAATCTTAAGGGACAGCTATGGCTACACCTTC.

This clonotype was picked up a small number of times. The J gene is TRBJ2-3, the V gene TRBV9; D may be TRBD1 or TRBD2 (5 bases each). The CDR3 is 14 residues long. V lost 3 bases and J 4 bases, leaving 12 bases between the germline ends. Germline-derived CDR1 and CDR2 are SGDLS and YYNGEE. CDR3 in amino acids: CASSAIGESDTQYF. The CDR3, as DNA: TGTGCCAGCAGCGCCATAGGGGAGTCAGATACGCAGTATTTT.

The rearrangement joins TRBV6-6 to TRBJ2-3, with 7 bases fitting TRBD1. With 2 bases clipped from V and 5 bases from J, the junction kept 13 bases outside the gene matches. The CDR3 runs 17 residues. Germline CDR1 and CDR2: MNHNY and SVGAGI (reference sequence). The CDR3 protein is CASSYDLERGRIDTQYF. Here the CDR3 DNA reads TGTGCCAGCAGTTACGATCTAGAAAGGGGGCGCATAGATACGCAGTATTTT.

Concerning this clonotype itself: A much larger clone lies a single base off, so this may be a read error. V usage is TRBV11-2 and J usage is TRBJ2-5; 11 positions agree with TRBD1. Trimming cost V 5 bases and J 4 bases; bases outside gene matches: 9. The CDR3 spans 16 residues. The germline V gene encodes CDR1 SGHAT and CDR2 FQNNGV. Here the CDR3 DNA reads TGTGCCAGCAGCCCTTGGACAGGGGGCTCGGTAGAGACCCAGTACTTC. Residues: CASSPWTGGSVETQYF.

To note about this clonotype: One end of the junction varies from germline; a read error may be responsible. The gene calls are TRBV29-1 and TRBJ2-1, with 11 bases lining up with TRBD1. Germline V lookup: CDR1 SQVTM, CDR2 ANQGSEA. CDR3 length equals 14 residues. This chain's CDR3 is CRVGRGQGAYEHFF. The CDR3 DNA is TGCAGAGTTGGGAGAGGACAGGGGGCCTATGAGCATTTCTTC.

A remark on this clonotype: This CDR3 fails to terminate in the conserved phenylalanine or tryptophan, so it likely reflects a read error. This sequence joins TRBV29-1 and TRBJ2-1, with TRBD1 matching over 8 bases. The CDR3 extends over 12 amino acids. Germline CDR1 reads SQVTM; CDR2 reads ANQGSEA. The CDR3 spells CIVRQGYNEQFL. The CDR3 coding sequence is TGCATCGTCCGACAGGGGTATAATGAGCAGTTCTTA.

The gene calls are TRBV10-3 and TRBJ1-2; D possibly corresponds to TRBD1 (5 bases). In germline, CDR1 is ENHRY, CDR2 SYGVKD. The V gene lost 0 bases and the J gene lost 4 bases, with 12 bases spanning the gap. This CDR3 contains 15 residues. The CDR3 reads CAISESRGDFYGYTF. CDR3 DNA: TGTGCCATCAGTGAGTCTAGAGGGGACTTCTATGGCTACACCTTC.

In the case of this clonotype: One end of the junction fails to match germline, which may point to a read error. This sequence joins TRBV10-3 and TRBJ2-7, with D possibly matching TRBD2 (5 bases). CDR1 is ENHRY, CDR2 SYGVKD, per germline. The CDR3 has 12 residues. This CDR3 reads CVISSAGHEQCF. CDR3 sequence (DNA): TGTGTCATCAGTAGTGCGGGCCACGAGCAATGCTTC.

On this clonotype itself: This CDR3 is missing its conserved last phenylalanine or tryptophan, likely due to a read error. Because the CDR3's place on the DNA is in doubt, the DNA is left out and the CDR3 is given as listed by TCRdb. V and J are TRBV5-4 and TRBJ2-7. Germline V gives CDR1 SGHNT, CDR2 YYREEE (reference sequence). The CDR3 length is 13 residues, termini included. The CDR3 here is CASSLLVAREQYL.

The chain carries TRBV4-1 and TRBJ2-5, with D possibly TRBD1 on 6 matching bases. The CDR3 has 15 amino acids. The germline V gene has CDR1 MGHRA and CDR2 YSYEKL. V lost 1 base to trimming and J lost 4 bases, with 13 bases between them. Here the CDR3 DNA reads TGCGCCAGCAGCCAAGGTCGGACAGACATAGAGACCCAGTACTTC. Translating it yields CASSQGRTDIETQYF.

Points on this clonotype: The conserved phenylalanine or tryptophan normally closing the CDR3 is absent here, so this likely arose from a read error. The genes are TRBV20-1 and TRBJ1-2; unclear D gene. In germline, CDR1 is DFQATT, CDR2 SNEGSKA (reference sequence). This CDR3 is 10 amino acids long. CDR3 DNA: TGCAGGGTTAAAGGAGGTGGCTACACCCTC. It yields the protein CRVKGGGYTL.

This clonotype has a count of ten or more. J is TRBJ2-2 and V is TRBV20-1; TRBD2 might be the D (5 bases). V gave up 0 bases and J gave up 6 bases, with 8 bases separating them. Germline V gene sequence: CDR1 DFQATT, CDR2 SNEGSKA (reference sequence). The CDR3 runs to 13 residues. The CDR3 loop reads CSAREGSAGELFF. CDR3 nucleotide sequence: TGCAGTGCTAGAGAAGGGAGCGCCGGGGAGCTGTTTTTT.

The chain has TRBV11-2 and TRBJ2-3, with TRBD1 as a possible D gene (5 bases). CDR3 length equals 14 residues. The V gene's germline CDR1 is SGHAT and CDR2 FQNNGV. CDR3 amino acids: CISSLTSGSNTQYF. The CDR3 region has the DNA TGTATCAGCAGCCTAACCTCAGGGTCAAATACGCAGTATTTT.

Notes on this clonotype: The junction shows a germline mismatch at one end, possibly a read error. In nucleotides, the CDR3 is TGCGCCAGCAGTGACTCGACAGGGTTCGGCTGCACCTTC. Protein product: CASSDSTGFGCTF. The V call is TRBV10-2, the J call TRBJ1-2; 7 bases agree with TRBD1. The CDR3 length is 13 residues. CDR1 and CDR2 from the germline V gene are WSHSY and SAAADI.

The chain recombines TRBV12-3 or TRBV12-4 with TRBJ2-2; D not resolved. V lost 5 bases, J lost 4 bases, and 8 bases lay in between. The CDR3 totals 13 residues. The CDR3 bases are TGTGCCAGCAGTGGGTTAGGCACCGGGGAGCTGTTTTTT. This translates into CASSGLGTGELFF.